Shown below are 2 T cell receptor beta chains from a single sample sequenced in a study of blood T cell repertoires in COVID-19. Using immunoSEQ multiplex PCR, the repertoire was profiled, and TCRdb retains in-frame clones only, with some absent. The table includes about 67,000 clones, roughly 85% detected once. What was sequenced was peripheral blood. These receptors all come from a woman of 80 years or more with acute or convalescent COVID-19.

The chain recombines TRBV2 with TRBJ2-5; TRBD1 agrees at 8 bases. The germline V gene has CDR1 SNHLY and CDR2 FYNNEI. This CDR3 has 15 residues. V shed 1 base, J shed 2 bases, and the junction held 3 bases outside the gene matches. For the CDR3, the DNA is TGTGCCAGCAGTGAAGTAGGACAGGGACAAGAGACCCAGTACTTC. Protein product: CASSEVGQGQETQYF.

The V and J genes are TRBV28 and TRBJ2-3, with TRBD2 identical over 12 bases. Germline loops: CDR1 MDHEN, CDR2 SYDVKM. This CDR3 spans 15 amino acids. V was pared by 6 bases and J by 2 bases, with 3 bases of the junction left unmatched. The chain's CDR3 is CASRTSGGSTDTQYF. CDR3 sequence (DNA): TGTGCCAGCAGAACTAGCGGGGGGTCCACAGATACGCAGTATTTT.